Described below is a single TCR beta chain sequence and its context. This entry belongs to a study of T cells in Graves' hyperthyroidism and ophthalmopathy. The CDR3 runs 15 residues. CDR1 and CDR2 (germline): SGHTA, FQGNSA. V was pared by 2 bases and J by 4 bases, with 12 bases between. RNA transcripts gave rise to amplified TCR beta CDR3 regions. In the first-round RT-PCR of the TCR CDR3, the HTBI primer set was used. MiXCR, run by TCRdb on the multiplex PCR reads, gives a single entry per CDR3 protein. This table has around 350,000 distinct CDR3 sequences, over 12% appearing once. The chain combines TRBV7-2 with TRBJ2-1; D perhaps matches TRBD2 (5 bases). Material: blood. This clonotype was sampled from a woman aged 55-70 years with Graves' ophthalmopathy. The CDR3 reads CASSLRADQYNEQFF. In nucleotides, the CDR3 is TGTGCCAGCAGCTTACGAGCGGACCAGTACAATGAGCAGTTCTTC. The complete variable domain, with remaining parts taken from reference TRBV7-2 and TRBJ2-1, reads GAGVSQSPSNKVTEKGKDVELRCDPISGHTALYWYRQSLGQGLEFLIYFQGNSAPDKSGLPSDRFSAERTGGSVSTLTIQRTQQEDSAVYLCASSLRADQYNEQFFGPGTRLTVL.